This T cell receptor (beta chain) was retrieved from a study of blood T cell repertoires in COVID-19. Source study methods: Amplification of reference gene primers was used by the study to estimate nucleated cell counts. Here immunoSEQ multiplex PCR was the method, and the copy in TCRdb shows in-frame clones only, minus some. V and J calls and clone size follow that table, whereas D and trimming were derived from the DNA. The sample has about 110,000 clones; 60% to 80% are singletons. This clonotype was obtained from a woman of 80 years or more with active or convalescent COVID-19. The specimen sequenced was peripheral blood.

The CDR3 spells CASSEFSSYNEQFF. For the CDR3, the DNA is TGTGCCAGCAGTGAATTCAGCTCCTACAATGAGCAGTTCTTC. The chain joins TRBV25-1 to TRBJ2-1; no clear D. In germline, CDR1 is MGHDK, CDR2 SYGVNS. This CDR3 is 14 amino acids long. V was shortened by 1 base and J by 0 bases, with 4 bases between the two germline ends. Looking up the rest from reference TRBV25-1 and TRBJ2-1 gives the full variable domain: EADIYQTPRYLVIGTGKKITLECSQTMGHDKMYWYQQDPGMELHLIHYSYGVNSTEKGDLSSESTVSRIRTEHFPLTLESARPSHTSQYLCASSEFSSYNEQFFGPGTRLTVL.